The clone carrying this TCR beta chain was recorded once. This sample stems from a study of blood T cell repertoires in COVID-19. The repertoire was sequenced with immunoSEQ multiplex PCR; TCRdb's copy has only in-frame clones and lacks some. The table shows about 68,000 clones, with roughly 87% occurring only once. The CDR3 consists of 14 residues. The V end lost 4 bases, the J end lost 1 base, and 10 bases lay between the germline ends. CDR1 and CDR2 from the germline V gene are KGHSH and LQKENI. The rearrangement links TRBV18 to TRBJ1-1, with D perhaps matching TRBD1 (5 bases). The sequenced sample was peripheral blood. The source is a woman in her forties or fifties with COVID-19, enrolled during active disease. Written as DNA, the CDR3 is TGTGCCAGCTCACGGCAGGGAGGGAACACTGAAGCTTTCTTT. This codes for CASSRQGGNTEAFF.